The 7 T cell receptor beta chains below all came from one sample that was sequenced in a study of response to subunit inactivated influenza vaccine. TCRdb reprocessed the RT-PCR reads with MiXCR, giving one entry per CDR3 protein. There are some 640,000 distinct CDR3 sequences in the sample; roughly 13% occur only once, and less than 7% lies in the top ten. This sample comprised PBMCs from blood, obtained about 14 days before vaccination. The receptors were gathered from a man aged 45-65 years who received an inactivated influenza vaccine.

The CDR3 sequence is CASTKSGRVTGELFF. DNA of the CDR3: TGTGCCAGCACCAAGAGCGGGCGGGTCACCGGGGAGCTGTTTTTT. V is TRBV12-3 or TRBV12-4 and J is TRBJ2-2, with D perhaps matching TRBD2 (6 bases). There are 15 residues in the CDR3. Trimming took 7 bases from V and 4 from J, leaving 16 bases between them.

This chain uses TRBV11-2 with TRBJ2-5; the D call may be TRBD1 or TRBD2 (5 bases each). Per the germline V gene, CDR1 is SGHAT and CDR2 is FQNNGV. This CDR3 is built from 14 residues. Trimming took off 4 bases at V and 5 bases at J, with 14 bases between the two ends. The CDR3 region is CASSSRWGTETQYF. CDR3 in DNA: TGTGCCAGCAGCTCGCGTTGGGGGACGGAGACCCAGTACTTC.

In this sample, this clonotype turned up a few times. The rearrangement joins TRBV7-2 to TRBJ2-1; 8 bases line up with TRBD2. Germline V gene lookup returns CDR1 SGHTA and CDR2 FQGNSA. The CDR3 contains 16 residues. Germline trimming cut 1 base from V and 5 bases from J; bases unmatched to any gene: 7. CDR3 bases: TGTGCCAGCAGCTTAGATGAGACTAGCGTAGACAATGAGCAGTTCTTC. Its protein is CASSLDETSVDNEQFF.

This clonotype was seen a handful of times. The chain couples TRBV20-1 to TRBJ1-6; D might be TRBD1 (5 bases). V was cut by 6 bases and J by 1 base, with 10 bases left in between. Germline loops: CDR1 DFQATT, CDR2 SNEGSKA (reference sequence). The CDR3 consists of 14 residues. This CDR3 is CSAPGGSYNSPLHF. CDR3 DNA: TGCAGTGCCCCCGGGGGGTCCTATAATTCACCCCTCCACTTT.

This clonotype has a handful of counts. This chain uses TRBV20-1 with TRBJ2-5; 10 bases map to TRBD2. After removal of 3 bases from V and 5 bases from J, the junction contained 6 bases not matched to a gene. This CDR3 is built from 14 residues. Germline V gives CDR1 DFQATT, CDR2 SNEGSKA (reference sequence). CDR3 nucleotides: TGCAGTGCTAGGTTAGCGGGAGGTGTGGAGACCCAGTACTTC. Translation: CSARLAGGVETQYF.

At least ten counts were recorded for this clonotype. This chain joins TRBV18 and TRBJ2-1, with TRBD2 matching over 12 bases. With 3 bases clipped from V and 0 bases from J, the junction kept 3 bases outside the gene matches. The CDR3 extends over 17 amino acids. Germline values: CDR1 KGHSH, CDR2 LQKENI. The CDR3 region is CASSPTSGGFSYNEQFF. CDR3 coding DNA: TGTGCCAGCTCACCCACTAGCGGGGGGTTCTCCTACAATGAGCAGTTCTTC.

Of note for this clonotype: One junction end disagrees with the germline gene, perhaps due to a read error. The chain recombines TRBV6-1 with TRBJ2-1, with a tentative D call TRBD1 (5 bases). Looked up from germline, CDR1 is MNHNS and CDR2 is SASEGT. CDR3 length equals 13 residues. As DNA, the CDR3 is TGTGCCAGCAGTAAACAGGTCCTCCGTGAGAAGTTCTTC. Translating gives CASSKQVLREKFF.